Listed below are T cell receptor beta chains from one sample, sequenced in a study of Graves' ophthalmopathy and Graves' hyperthyroidism. TCRdb processed the multiplex PCR reads anew with MiXCR; each CDR3 protein has one entry. Of some 750,000 distinct CDR3 sequences detected, roughly 40% appear once; the ten largest clones hold 40% to 45%. Sequencing was done on a sample of peripheral blood. Source of these receptors: an adult man with Graves' ophthalmopathy. CDR3s include the opening cysteine and the closing phenylalanine or tryptophan. The order of the fields is J gene, clone size, D gene, V gene, CDR3 DNA, CDR3 protein. D genes are given only for firm matches. Size values are once, few and many counts, or a class for expanded clones, and some rows have none.

j_call: TRBJ2-7; clone_size: NA; d_call: NA; v_call: TRBV7-9; cdr3_nt: TGTGCCAGCAGCGGGAAGTCAGGGGATTGGGGCTACGAGCAGTACTTC; cdr3_aa: CASSGKSGDWGYEQYF
j_call: TRBJ2-2; clone_size: NA; d_call: NA; v_call: TRBV9; cdr3_nt: TGTGCCAGCAGCCCAGTCAGCAACTCCGGGGAGCTGTTTTTT; cdr3_aa: CASSPVSNSGELFF
j_call: TRBJ2-5; clone_size: NA; d_call: NA; v_call: TRBV5-6; cdr3_nt: TGTGCCAGCAGCACCGGGACACTCGAGACCCAGTACTTC; cdr3_aa: CASSTGTLETQYF
j_call: TRBJ2-7; clone_size: few; d_call: NA; v_call: TRBV2; cdr3_nt: TGTGCCAGCAGAGGTGCAGGGAACGCCGAGCAGTACTTC; cdr3_aa: CASRGAGNAEQYF
j_call: TRBJ1-1; clone_size: many; d_call: NA; v_call: TRBV20-1; cdr3_nt: TGCAGTGCTAGAGGGTTCAGCCGAGACACTGAAGCTTTCTTT; cdr3_aa: CSARGFSRDTEAFF
j_call: TRBJ1-4; clone_size: NA; d_call: NA; v_call: TRBV7-8; cdr3_nt: TGTGCCAGCAGCTTAGGGAGGGGAGTAAATGAAAAACTGTTTTTT; cdr3_aa: CASSLGRGVNEKLFF
j_call: TRBJ2-7; clone_size: NA; d_call: TRBD2; v_call: TRBV7-9; cdr3_nt: TGTGCCAGCAGCTTCGACGGGACTAGCGGGGGGGCCCACGAGCAGTACTTC; cdr3_aa: CASSFDGTSGGAHEQYF
j_call: TRBJ2-7; clone_size: many; d_call: NA; v_call: TRBV15; cdr3_nt: TGTGCCACCAGCAGAGAAATTGGCAGGGCCTACGAGCAGTACTTC; cdr3_aa: CATSREIGRAYEQYF
j_call: TRBJ2-5; clone_size: NA; d_call: NA; v_call: TRBV7-9; cdr3_nt: TGTGCCAGCGAACCGGGTTGGGGGAAACTACAAGAGACCCAGTACTTC; cdr3_aa: CASEPGWGKLQETQYF
j_call: TRBJ1-5; clone_size: many; d_call: NA; v_call: TRBV7-8; cdr3_nt: TGTGCCAGCAGCTTAACACGAGCGGGCAATCAGCCCCAGCATTTT; cdr3_aa: CASSLTRAGNQPQHF
j_call: TRBJ2-5; clone_size: few; d_call: NA; v_call: TRBV2; cdr3_nt: TGTGCCAGCAGCGAAGTGGGGCCCGGGGAGACCCAGTACTTC; cdr3_aa: CASSEVGPGETQYF
j_call: TRBJ2-7; clone_size: NA; d_call: TRBD2; v_call: TRBV20-1; cdr3_nt: TGCAGTGCACTAGTAGCGGGAGGGGACTACGAGCAGTACTTC; cdr3_aa: CSALVAGGDYEQYF
j_call: TRBJ1-2; clone_size: many; d_call: TRBD1; v_call: TRBV2; cdr3_nt: TGTGCCAGCAGTGAAAGGTCAGGGGGCAGGTCTGGCTACACCTTC; cdr3_aa: CASSERSGGRSGYTF
j_call: TRBJ1-1; clone_size: NA; d_call: NA; v_call: TRBV29-1; cdr3_nt: TGCAGCGTTGCCACAGGGCCCGGGGAAACTGAAGCTTTCTTT; cdr3_aa: CSVATGPGETEAFF
j_call: TRBJ1-1; clone_size: NA; d_call: NA; v_call: TRBV19; cdr3_nt: TGTGCCAGTAGTATGGGGAATGGTGAAGCTTTCTTT; cdr3_aa: CASSMGNGEAFF
j_call: TRBJ2-2; clone_size: few; d_call: TRBD1; v_call: TRBV7-2; cdr3_nt: TGTGCCAGCAGCCCGAGGACAGGGTCCGGGGAGCTGTTTTTT; cdr3_aa: CASSPRTGSGELFF
j_call: TRBJ2-2; clone_size: NA; d_call: NA; v_call: TRBV25-1; cdr3_nt: TGTGCCAGCAGCCAAGATCGGCGCATCGGGGAGCTATTTTTT; cdr3_aa: CASSQDRRIGELFF
j_call: TRBJ1-1; clone_size: NA; d_call: NA; v_call: TRBV6-6; cdr3_nt: TGTGCCAGCACAGGGAAGGGTGAAGCTTTCTTT; cdr3_aa: CASTGKGEAFF
j_call: TRBJ2-7; clone_size: few; d_call: NA; v_call: TRBV29-1; cdr3_nt: TGCAGCGCTTGTCTAGCGCACAGCTACGAGCAGTACTTC; cdr3_aa: CSACLAHSYEQYF
j_call: TRBJ2-2; clone_size: NA; d_call: NA; v_call: TRBV25-1; cdr3_nt: TGTGCCAGCGGCTTAGTGGAAACGGGGTCCGGGGAGCTGTTTTTT; cdr3_aa: CASGLVETGSGELFF
j_call: TRBJ1-2; clone_size: NA; d_call: NA; v_call: TRBV7-3; cdr3_nt: TGTGCCTGGAACCCCGGGCTAGGGTCTGGCTACACCTTC; cdr3_aa: CAWNPGLGSGYTF
j_call: TRBJ2-7; clone_size: few; d_call: NA; v_call: TRBV6-4; cdr3_nt: TGTGCCAGCAGCCGCTCGAATAACGAGCAGTACTTC; cdr3_aa: CASSRSNNEQYF
j_call: TRBJ2-7; clone_size: NA; d_call: TRBD1; v_call: TRBV20-1; cdr3_nt: TGCAGTGCGCGTCGGGACAGGTCAATCTACGAGCAGTACTTC; cdr3_aa: CSARRDRSIYEQYF
j_call: TRBJ2-5; clone_size: NA; d_call: NA; v_call: TRBV7-7; cdr3_nt: TGTGCTAGCAGCTTATTCGGGGATGACGAGACCCAGTACTTC; cdr3_aa: CASSLFGDDETQYF
j_call: TRBJ2-5; clone_size: NA; d_call: TRBD2; v_call: TRBV29-1; cdr3_nt: TGCAGCGTACTAAGCGGGGGGAGCTTCTTC; cdr3_aa: CSVLSGGSFF
j_call: TRBJ1-6; clone_size: few; d_call: NA; v_call: TRBV7-9; cdr3_nt: TGTGCCAGCAGCCAAGGGGACAACAATTCACCCCTCCACTTT; cdr3_aa: CASSQGDNNSPLHF
j_call: TRBJ1-6; clone_size: many; d_call: NA; v_call: TRBV2; cdr3_nt: TGTGCCAGCAGTGAATCAGGGTACTCACCCCTCCACTTT; cdr3_aa: CASSESGYSPLHF
j_call: TRBJ2-3; clone_size: NA; d_call: TRBD1; v_call: TRBV7-9; cdr3_nt: TGTGCCAGCAGCGCTTCACAGGGGACAGATACGCAGTATTTT; cdr3_aa: CASSASQGTDTQYF
j_call: TRBJ2-6; clone_size: NA; d_call: NA; v_call: TRBV29-1; cdr3_nt: TGCAGCTTACGTCCCAGCTCTGGGGCCAACGTCCTGACTTTC; cdr3_aa: CSLRPSSGANVLTF
j_call: TRBJ1-1; clone_size: many; d_call: TRBD1; v_call: TRBV19; cdr3_nt: TGTGCCAGTACCACGACAGGGGGTACTGAAGCTTTCTTT; cdr3_aa: CASTTTGGTEAFF
j_call: TRBJ2-6; clone_size: many; d_call: NA; v_call: TRBV29-1; cdr3_nt: TGCAGCGTTGAAGTATTCGGTGCTGGGGCCAACGTCCTGACTTTC; cdr3_aa: CSVEVFGAGANVLTF
j_call: TRBJ1-4; clone_size: NA; d_call: TRBD1; v_call: TRBV29-1; cdr3_nt: TGCAGCGTGGGGGGAGGGACAGAAAATGAAGAACTGTTTTTT; cdr3_aa: CSVGGGTENEELFF
j_call: TRBJ2-7; clone_size: NA; d_call: TRBD2; v_call: TRBV5-1; cdr3_nt: TGCGCCAGCAGCTCGCCGTCGACTAGCGGGAGGGACCCCTACGAGCAGTACTTC; cdr3_aa: CASSSPSTSGRDPYEQYF
j_call: TRBJ1-5; clone_size: few; d_call: NA; v_call: TRBV19; cdr3_nt: TGTGCCAGTAGTTTGACAGGCCCTCAGCCCCAGCATTTT; cdr3_aa: CASSLTGPQPQHF
j_call: TRBJ2-2; clone_size: few; d_call: NA; v_call: TRBV9; cdr3_nt: TGTGCCAGCAGCTTCGGGACCACCAAGCTGTTTTTT; cdr3_aa: CASSFGTTKLFF
j_call: TRBJ1-2; clone_size: NA; d_call: NA; v_call: TRBV10-3; cdr3_nt: TGTGCCATCAGTGCAGAGGAGACAGGCGGTTATGGCTACACCTTC; cdr3_aa: CAISAEETGGYGYTF
j_call: TRBJ2-5; clone_size: few; d_call: TRBD1; v_call: TRBV7-2; cdr3_nt: TGTGCCAGCAGCTTAGGGGGGACAGACATACAAGAGACCCAGTACTTC; cdr3_aa: CASSLGGTDIQETQYF
j_call: TRBJ1-5; clone_size: many; d_call: NA; v_call: TRBV19; cdr3_nt: TGTGCCAGTAGTTACCAGACGGGGTCGAATCAGCCCCAGCATTTT; cdr3_aa: CASSYQTGSNQPQHF
j_call: TRBJ1-1; clone_size: NA; d_call: NA; v_call: TRBV7-9; cdr3_nt: TGTGCCAGCAGCTTGGAACCTTTAAACACTGAAGCTTTCTTT; cdr3_aa: CASSLEPLNTEAFF
j_call: TRBJ1-2; clone_size: NA; d_call: TRBD1; v_call: TRBV10-3; cdr3_nt: TGTGCCATCAGTGGTGCCGGACAGGGCTATGGCTACACCTTC; cdr3_aa: CAISGAGQGYGYTF
j_call: TRBJ1-4; clone_size: once; d_call: NA; v_call: TRBV5-1; cdr3_nt: TGCGCCAGCAGCTTGGAGGGAAGGGTTGTCGAAAAACTGTTTTTT; cdr3_aa: CASSLEGRVVEKLFF
j_call: TRBJ1-6; clone_size: few; d_call: NA; v_call: TRBV6-1; cdr3_nt: TGTGCCTCACATCTTTTCTTCTCCCTCCACTTT; cdr3_aa: CASHLFFSLHF
j_call: TRBJ1-3; clone_size: many; d_call: TRBD1; v_call: TRBV29-1; cdr3_nt: TGCAGTAAACAAAGGACAGGGTCTGGAAACACCATATATTTT; cdr3_aa: CSKQRTGSGNTIYF
j_call: TRBJ2-5; clone_size: NA; d_call: NA; v_call: TRBV7-8; cdr3_nt: TGTGCCAGCAGCTTAGTACTAGGCCAAGAGACCCAGTACTTC; cdr3_aa: CASSLVLGQETQYF
j_call: TRBJ1-5; clone_size: NA; d_call: TRBD1; v_call: TRBV9; cdr3_nt: TGTGCCAGCAGTCCCCGACAGGGGGTCGGAAATCAGCCCCAGCATTTT; cdr3_aa: CASSPRQGVGNQPQHF
j_call: TRBJ1-4; clone_size: NA; d_call: TRBD1; v_call: TRBV2; cdr3_nt: TGTGCCAGCAGTGGTCGACAGGGGGCCGGTGAAAAACTGTTTTTT; cdr3_aa: CASSGRQGAGEKLFF
j_call: TRBJ1-4; clone_size: NA; d_call: TRBD1; v_call: TRBV11-1; cdr3_nt: TGTGCCTGGGGACAGCGACATAATGAAAAACTGTTTTTT; cdr3_aa: CAWGQRHNEKLFF
j_call: TRBJ1-2; clone_size: few; d_call: NA; v_call: TRBV19; cdr3_nt: TGTGCCAGTAGTATCCGGATCGACACCCCGGGTGGCTACACCTTC; cdr3_aa: CASSIRIDTPGGYTF
j_call: TRBJ2-5; clone_size: few; d_call: NA; v_call: TRBV7-2; cdr3_nt: TGTGCCAGCAGTCAAGACAGGCTGAGAGAGACCCAGTACTTC; cdr3_aa: CASSQDRLRETQYF
j_call: TRBJ2-5; clone_size: NA; d_call: NA; v_call: TRBV2; cdr3_nt: TGTGCCAGCAGTCAGCGGCCAGGGACCCAGTACTTC; cdr3_aa: CASSQRPGTQYF